The clone carrying this T cell receptor (beta chain) showed up just a few times. Its target is unknown. Germline V gene sequence: CDR1 MGHRA, CDR2 YSYEKL. The CDR3 has 15 residues. V was clipped by 0 bases and J by 6 bases, with 14 bases between them. Molecular barcoding with unique molecular identifiers was used for the TCRbeta library. TCRdb re-analysed the PCR reads in MiXCR, keeping a single row per CDR3 protein. Of about 97,000 distinct CDR3 sequences in the sample, roughly 7.2% were seen once. The sample comes from a study of T-cell reconstitution after alpha-beta-depleted transplantation in children. Study results and caveats: T-cell counts and diversity at one year post-transplant came mainly from newly produced T cells. Alpha-beta T cells about two months after transplant reportedly derived from several hundred expanded graft clones.

Sequences were derived from PBMCs, sampled before TCRalphabeta/CD19-depleted stem cell transplant. The receptor comes from a boy aged 2 to 10 with acute lymphoblastic leukemia, due to receive a stem cell transplant. The V and J genes are TRBV4-1 and TRBJ1-2; the D is unclear. Here the CDR3 reads CASSQDGSGRHGYTF. In DNA, the CDR3 is TGCGCCAGCAGCCAAGATGGAAGCGGGAGGCATGGCTACACCTTC.